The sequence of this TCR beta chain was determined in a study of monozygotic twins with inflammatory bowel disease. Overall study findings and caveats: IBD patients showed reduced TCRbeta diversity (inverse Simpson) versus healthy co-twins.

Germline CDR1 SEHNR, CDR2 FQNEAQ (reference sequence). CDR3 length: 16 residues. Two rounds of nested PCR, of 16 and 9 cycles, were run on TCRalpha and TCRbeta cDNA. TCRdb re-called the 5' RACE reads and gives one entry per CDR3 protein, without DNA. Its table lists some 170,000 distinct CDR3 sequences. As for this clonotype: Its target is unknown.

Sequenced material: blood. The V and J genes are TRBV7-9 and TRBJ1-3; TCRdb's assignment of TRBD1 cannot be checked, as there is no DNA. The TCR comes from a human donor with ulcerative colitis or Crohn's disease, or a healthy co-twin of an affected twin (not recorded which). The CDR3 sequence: CASSPAWDSSGNTIYF.